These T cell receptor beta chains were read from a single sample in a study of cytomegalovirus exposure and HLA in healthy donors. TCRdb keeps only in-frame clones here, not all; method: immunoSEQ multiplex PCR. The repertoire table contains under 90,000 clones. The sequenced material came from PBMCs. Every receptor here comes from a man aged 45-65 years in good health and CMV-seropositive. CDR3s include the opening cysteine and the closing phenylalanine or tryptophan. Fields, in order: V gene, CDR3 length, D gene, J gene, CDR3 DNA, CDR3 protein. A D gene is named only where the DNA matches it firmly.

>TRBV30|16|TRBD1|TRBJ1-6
TGTGCCTGGAGTGACGCGGACAGGCCAAATAATTCACCCCTCCACTTT
CAWSDADRPNNSPLHF
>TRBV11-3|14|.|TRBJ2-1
TGTGCCAGCAGCCCTCGGACTGGCTACAATGAGCAGTTCTTC
CASSPRTGYNEQFF
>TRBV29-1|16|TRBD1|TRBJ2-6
TGCAGCGTTGTGGGACAGCGCAGCTCTGGGGCCAACGTCCTGACTTTC
CSVVGQRSSGANVLTF
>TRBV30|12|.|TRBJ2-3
TGTGCCCTCTCCCCTGGAGCAGATACGCAGTATTTT
CALSPGADTQYF
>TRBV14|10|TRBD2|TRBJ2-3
TGTGCCGGGGAGGGGGATACGCAGTATTTT
CAGEGDTQYF
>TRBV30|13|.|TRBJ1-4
TGTGCCTGCATTTTTCAGGGAAGTGAAAAACTGTTTTTT
CACIFQGSEKLFF
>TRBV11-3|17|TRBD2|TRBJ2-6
TGTGCCAGCAGCTCTAGCGGGTGGGGCTCTGGGGCCAACGTCCTGACTTTC
CASSSSGWGSGANVLTF
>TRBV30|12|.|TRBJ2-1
TGTGCCTGGAGCTTATCCCACAATGAGCAGTTCTTC
CAWSLSHNEQFF
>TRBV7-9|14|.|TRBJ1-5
TGTGCCAGCAGCCCGGGGGTTCTGGGTCAGCCCCAGCATTTT
CASSPGVLGQPQHF
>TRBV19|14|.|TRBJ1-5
TGTGCCAGTAGGGATGGACAGCTTCGACAGCCCCAGCATTTT
CASRDGQLRQPQHF
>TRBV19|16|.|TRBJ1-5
TGTGCCAGTAGTCCCTTCAGGGGTGTTGGCAATCAGCCCCAGCATTTT
CASSPFRGVGNQPQHF
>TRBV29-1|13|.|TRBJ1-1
TGCAGCGTTGAGGGCCAGGGTAGGACTGAAGCTTTCTTT
CSVEGQGRTEAFF
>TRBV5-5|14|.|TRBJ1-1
TGTGCCAGCAGCTTGACAGGGATGGGCACTGAAGCTTTCTTT
CASSLTGMGTEAFF
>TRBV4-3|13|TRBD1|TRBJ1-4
TGCGCCAGCAGCCGCGGACAGGGCGAAAAACTGTTTTTT
CASSRGQGEKLFF
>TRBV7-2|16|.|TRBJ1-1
TGTGCCAGCAGCTTAGAGACAGGAGGAATGAACACTGAAGCTTTCTTT
CASSLETGGMNTEAFF
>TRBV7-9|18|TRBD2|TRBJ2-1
TGTGCCAGCAGCCCTTCTTCTAGCGGGGGCCGCTCCTACAATGAGCAGTTCTTC
CASSPSSSGGRSYNEQFF
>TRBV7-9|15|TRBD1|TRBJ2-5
TGTGCCAGCAGCGGGACCGACAGGGGTTTAGAGACCCAGTACTTC
CASSGTDRGLETQYF
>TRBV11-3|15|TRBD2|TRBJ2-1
TGTGCCAGCAGCCGCGGGGGGGCGCGGGTCGATGAGCAGTTCTTC
CASSRGGARVDEQFF
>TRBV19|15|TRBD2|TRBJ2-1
TGTGCCAGTAGTGTACTAGCGGGAGACTGGAATGAGCAGTTCTTC
CASSVLAGDWNEQFF
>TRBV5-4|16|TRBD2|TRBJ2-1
TGTGCCAGCAGCCTGACTGGGACTAGCGGACCTAATGAGCAGTTCTTC
CASSLTGTSGPNEQFF
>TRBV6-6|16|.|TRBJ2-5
TGTGCCAGCAGTTTGGGGGGGCGTAGGAGCTCGGAGACCCAGTACTTC
CASSLGGRRSSETQYF
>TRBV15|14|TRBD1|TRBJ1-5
TGTGCCACCAGCAGTGACAGGGGTAATCAGCCCCAGCATTTT
CATSSDRGNQPQHF
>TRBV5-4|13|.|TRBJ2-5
TGTGCCAGCAGCTCACGGTCCGAAGAGACCCAGTACTTC
CASSSRSEETQYF
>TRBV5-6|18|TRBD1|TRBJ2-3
TGTGCCAGCAGCTTGAAGGGGGCGATATGGGAAAACACAGATACGCAGTATTTT
CASSLKGAIWENTDTQYF
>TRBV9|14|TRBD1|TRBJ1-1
TGTGCCAGCAGCGTGACAGGGCGCGGCACTGAAGCTTTCTTT
CASSVTGRGTEAFF